The rows below give T cell receptor beta chains drawn from one sample of a study of blood T cell repertoires in COVID-19. Sequencing was performed with immunoSEQ multiplex PCR; in TCRdb, only in-frame clones are kept and a portion is missing. In the table there are fewer than 55,000 clones, approximately 84% of which are singletons. The sequenced material came from peripheral blood. Source of these receptors: a middle-aged man with acute or convalescent COVID-19. Each CDR3 is given with its conserved first and last residue. The order of the fields is V gene, clone size, D gene, J gene, CDR3 protein, CDR3 DNA. The D gene is left open where the match is weak. Clone size appears in some rows only: once, few, many, or a class for an expanded clone.

>TRBV19|NA|TRBD2|TRBJ2-1
CASSISGTSGSSYNEQFF
TGTGCCAGTAGTATATCAGGAACTAGCGGGAGTTCCTACAATGAGCAGTTCTTC
>TRBV7-8|NA|TRBD1|TRBJ2-3
CASSLVVRTGLGTDTQYF
TGTGCCAGCAGCTTAGTCGTCCGGACAGGGCTCGGCACAGATACGCAGTATTTT
>TRBV25-1|NA|TRBD2|TRBJ2-2
CASSDEREFHTGELFF
TGTGCCAGCAGTGACGAGCGGGAGTTTCACACCGGGGAGCTGTTTTTT
>TRBV4-1|NA|TRBD2|TRBJ2-1
CASSHELAGGYNEQFF
TGCGCCAGCAGCCATGAACTAGCGGGAGGTTACAATGAGCAGTTCTTC
>TRBV18|NA|NA|TRBJ2-7
CASSPSRESAYEQYF
TGTGCCAGCTCACCAAGCCGGGAGTCCGCCTACGAGCAGTACTTC
>TRBV4-1|NA|TRBD1|TRBJ2-7
CASSQQPRDRAYEQYF
TGCGCCAGCAGCCAGCAACCCCGGGACAGGGCCTACGAGCAGTACTTC
>TRBV2|NA|NA|TRBJ2-2
CASRIDRNTGELFF
TGTGCCAGCAGGATTGACAGAAACACCGGGGAGCTGTTTTTT
>TRBV7-2|NA|TRBD1|TRBJ1-1
CASSWTGGTEAFF
TGTGCCAGCAGCTGGACAGGGGGCACTGAAGCTTTCTTT
>TRBV28|NA|NA|TRBJ2-7
CASSPPGSVLRYEQYF
TGTGCCAGCAGTCCACCTGGTAGCGTCTTACGGTACGAGCAGTACTTC
>TRBV7-9|once|TRBD1|TRBJ1-5
CASSAPGTDYQPQHF
TGTGCCAGCAGCGCCCCCGGGACAGATTATCAGCCCCAGCATTTT
>TRBV7-3|NA|TRBD1|TRBJ1-2
CASSSGQGYGYTF
TGTGCCAGCAGCTCGGGACAGGGCTATGGCTACACCTTC
>TRBV29-1|NA|NA|TRBJ2-3
CSVRGDTDTQYF
TGCAGCGTTCGAGGAGACACAGATACGCAGTATTTT